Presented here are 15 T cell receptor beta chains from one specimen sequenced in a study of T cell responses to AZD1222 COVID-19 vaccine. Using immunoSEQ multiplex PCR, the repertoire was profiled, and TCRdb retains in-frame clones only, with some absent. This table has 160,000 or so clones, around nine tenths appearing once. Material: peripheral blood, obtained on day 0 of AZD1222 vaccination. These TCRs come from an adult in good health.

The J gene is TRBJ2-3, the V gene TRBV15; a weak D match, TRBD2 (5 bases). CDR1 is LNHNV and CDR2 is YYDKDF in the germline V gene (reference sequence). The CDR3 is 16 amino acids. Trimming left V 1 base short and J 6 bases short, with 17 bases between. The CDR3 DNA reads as TGTGCCACCAGCAGAGGCACTAGTCAGAACATGGATACGCAGTATTTT. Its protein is CATSRGTSQNMDTQYF.

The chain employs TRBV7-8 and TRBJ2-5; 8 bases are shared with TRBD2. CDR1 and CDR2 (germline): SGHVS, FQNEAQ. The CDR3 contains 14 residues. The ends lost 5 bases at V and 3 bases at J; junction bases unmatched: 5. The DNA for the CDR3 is TGTGCCAGCAGCAGATTGACTAGCGAAGAGACCCAGTACTTC. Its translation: CASSRLTSEETQYF.

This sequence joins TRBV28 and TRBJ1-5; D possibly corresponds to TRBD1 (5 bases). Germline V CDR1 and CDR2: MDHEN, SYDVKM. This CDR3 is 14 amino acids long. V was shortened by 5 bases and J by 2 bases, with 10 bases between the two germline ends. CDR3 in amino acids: CASSVRGGNQPQHF. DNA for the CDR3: TGTGCCAGCAGTGTGAGGGGTGGCAATCAGCCCCAGCATTTT.

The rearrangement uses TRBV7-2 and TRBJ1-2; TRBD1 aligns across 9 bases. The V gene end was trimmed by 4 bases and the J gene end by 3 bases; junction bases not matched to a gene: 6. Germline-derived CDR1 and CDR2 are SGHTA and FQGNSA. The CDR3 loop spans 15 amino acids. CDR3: CASSSGTGQYYGYTF. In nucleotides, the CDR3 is TGTGCCAGCAGCTCCGGGACAGGGCAGTACTATGGCTACACCTTC. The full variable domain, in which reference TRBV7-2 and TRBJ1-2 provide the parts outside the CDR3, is GAGVSQSPSNKVTEKGKDVELRCDPISGHTALYWYRQSLGQGLEFLIYFQGNSAPDKSGLPSDRFSAERTGGSVSTLTIQRTQQEDSAVYLCASSSGTGQYYGYTFGSGTRLTVV.

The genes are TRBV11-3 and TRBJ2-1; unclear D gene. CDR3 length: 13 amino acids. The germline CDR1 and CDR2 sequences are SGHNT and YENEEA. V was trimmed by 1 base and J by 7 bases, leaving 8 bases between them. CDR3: CASSLGVGNEQFF. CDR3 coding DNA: TGTGCCAGCAGCTTAGGTGTAGGGAATGAGCAGTTCTTC.

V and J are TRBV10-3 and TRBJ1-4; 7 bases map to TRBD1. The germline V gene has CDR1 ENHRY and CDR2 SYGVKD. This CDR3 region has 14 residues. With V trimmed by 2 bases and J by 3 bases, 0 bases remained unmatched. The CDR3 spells CAISETGANEKLFF. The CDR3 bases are TGTGCCATCAGTGAGACAGGGGCTAATGAAAAACTGTTTTTT.

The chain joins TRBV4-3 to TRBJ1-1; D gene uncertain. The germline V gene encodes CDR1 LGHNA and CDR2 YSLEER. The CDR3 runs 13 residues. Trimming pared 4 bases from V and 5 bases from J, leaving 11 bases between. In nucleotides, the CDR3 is TGCGCCAGCAGCCGCAATTTAAATACTGAAGCTTTCTTT. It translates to CASSRNLNTEAFF.

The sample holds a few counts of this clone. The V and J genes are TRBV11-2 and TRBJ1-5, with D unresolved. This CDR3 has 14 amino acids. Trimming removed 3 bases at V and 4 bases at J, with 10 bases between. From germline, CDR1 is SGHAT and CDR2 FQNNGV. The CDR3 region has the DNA TGTGCCAGCAGCTTCAACCCCAGTAATCAGCCCCAGCATTTT. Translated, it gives CASSFNPSNQPQHF.

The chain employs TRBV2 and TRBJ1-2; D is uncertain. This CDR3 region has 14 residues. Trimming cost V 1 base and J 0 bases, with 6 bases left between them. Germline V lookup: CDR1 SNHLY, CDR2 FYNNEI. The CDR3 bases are TGTGCCAGCAGTGAAGTTTCGGCTAACTATGGCTACACCTTC. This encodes CASSEVSANYGYTF.

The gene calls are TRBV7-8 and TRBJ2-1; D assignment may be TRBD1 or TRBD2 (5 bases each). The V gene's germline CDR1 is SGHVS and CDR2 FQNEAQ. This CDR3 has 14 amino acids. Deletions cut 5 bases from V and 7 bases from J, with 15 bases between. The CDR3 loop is CASSPIIWGNEQFF. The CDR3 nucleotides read TGTGCCAGCAGCCCGATTATATGGGGGAATGAGCAGTTCTTC. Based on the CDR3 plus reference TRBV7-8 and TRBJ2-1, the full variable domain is GAGVSQSPRYKVAKRGQDVALRCDPISGHVSLFWYQQALGQGPEFLTYFQNEAQLDKSGLPSDRFFAERPEGSVSTLKIQRTQQEDSAVYLCASSPIIWGNEQFFGPGTRLTVL.

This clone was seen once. For the CDR3, the DNA is TGCGCCAGCAGCGTTGTACAGACGGGACAGGGCTACGAGCAGTACTTC. It encodes CASSVVQTGQGYEQYF. This sequence joins TRBV5-1 and TRBJ2-7; 9 bases agree with TRBD1. Trimming at V came to 4 bases and at J to 3 bases, leaving 11 bases not matched to a gene. There are 16 residues in the CDR3. CDR1 is SGHRS and CDR2 is YFSETQ in the germline V gene.

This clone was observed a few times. CDR3 in amino acids: CASRDSLAGVGTGELFF. CDR3 coding DNA: TGTGCCAGCAGGGATTCACTAGCGGGAGTGGGCACCGGGGAGCTGTTTTTT. The chain employs TRBV7-9 and TRBJ2-2; 11 bases fit TRBD2. The length of the CDR3 is 17 residues. Germline V gene sequence: CDR1 SEHNR, CDR2 FQNEAQ (reference sequence). The V segment lost 6 bases and the J segment 4 bases; nucleotides outside the gene matches: 10. Filled out from reference TRBV7-9 and TRBJ2-2, the complete variable domain reads DTGVSQNPRHKITKRGQNVTFRCDPISEHNRLYWYRQTLGQGPEFLTYFQNEAQLEKSRLLSDRFSAERPKGSFSTLEIQRTEQGDSAMYLCASRDSLAGVGTGELFFGEGSRLTVL.

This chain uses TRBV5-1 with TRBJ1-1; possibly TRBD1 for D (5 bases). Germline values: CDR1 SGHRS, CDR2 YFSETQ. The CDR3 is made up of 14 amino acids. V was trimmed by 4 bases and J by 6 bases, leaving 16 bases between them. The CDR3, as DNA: TGCGCCAGCAGCCCGGAATTTTGGGGACCTGAAGCTTTCTTT. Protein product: CASSPEFWGPEAFF.

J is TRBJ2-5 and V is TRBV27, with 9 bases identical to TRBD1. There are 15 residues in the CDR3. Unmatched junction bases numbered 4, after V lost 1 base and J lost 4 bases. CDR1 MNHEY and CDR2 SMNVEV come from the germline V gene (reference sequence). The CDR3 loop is CASSLWTGESETQYF. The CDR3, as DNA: TGTGCCAGCAGTTTATGGACAGGGGAGTCAGAGACCCAGTACTTC.

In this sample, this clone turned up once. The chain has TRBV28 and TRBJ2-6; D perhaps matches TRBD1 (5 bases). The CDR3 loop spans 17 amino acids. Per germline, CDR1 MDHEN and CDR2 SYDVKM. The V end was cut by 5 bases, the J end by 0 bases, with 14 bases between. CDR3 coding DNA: TGTGCCAGCAGTCCGTTAGGGGTCTACTCTGGGGCCAACGTCCTGACTTTC. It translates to CASSPLGVYSGANVLTF.